This TCR beta chain was identified during a study of cytomegalovirus exposure and HLA in healthy donors. Vbeta (60) and Jbeta (13) primers were used in the PCR. Profiling relied on immunoSEQ multiplex PCR, and the TCRdb table lists in-frame clones only, not all of them. The sample includes roughly 200,000 clones, roughly 78% of them seen just once. The ends were cut back, 5 bases at V and 9 bases at J, with 10 bases in the middle. The CDR3 is made up of 12 amino acids. CDR1 is SGHAT, CDR2 FQNNGV, per germline. This receptor was identified in a girl aged 5-17 years in good health and CMV-seropositive. The sample taken for sequencing was PBMCs. This chain uses TRBV11-2 with TRBJ2-2; D remains ambiguous. For the CDR3, the DNA is TGTGCCAGCAGCCCCCTTGGGCGGGAGCTGTTTTTT. Its translation: CASSPLGRELFF.